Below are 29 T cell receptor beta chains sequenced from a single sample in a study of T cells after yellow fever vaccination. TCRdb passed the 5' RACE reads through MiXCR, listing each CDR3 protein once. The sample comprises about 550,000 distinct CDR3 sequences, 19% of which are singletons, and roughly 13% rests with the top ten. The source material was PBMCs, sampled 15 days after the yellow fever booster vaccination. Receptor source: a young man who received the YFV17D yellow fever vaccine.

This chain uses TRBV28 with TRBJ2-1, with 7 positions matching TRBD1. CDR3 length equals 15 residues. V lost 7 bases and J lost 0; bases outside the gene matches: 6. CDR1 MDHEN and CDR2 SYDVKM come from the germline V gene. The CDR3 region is CASTLQGSSYNEQFF. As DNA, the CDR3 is TGTGCCAGCACTCTACAGGGGTCCTCCTACAATGAGCAGTTCTTC.

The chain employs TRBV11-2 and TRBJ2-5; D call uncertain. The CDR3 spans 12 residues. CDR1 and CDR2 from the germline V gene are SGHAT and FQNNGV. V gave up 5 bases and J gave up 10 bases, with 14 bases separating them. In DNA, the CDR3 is TGTGCCAGCAGCACCGCTTCCCCGGACCAGTACTTC. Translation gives CASSTASPDQYF. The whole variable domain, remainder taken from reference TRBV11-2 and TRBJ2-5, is EAGVAQSPRYKIIEKRQSVAFWCNPISGHATLYWYQQILGQGPKLLIQFQNNGVVDDSQLPKDRFSAERLKGVDSTLKIQPAKLEDSAVYLCASSTASPDQYFGPGTRLLVL.

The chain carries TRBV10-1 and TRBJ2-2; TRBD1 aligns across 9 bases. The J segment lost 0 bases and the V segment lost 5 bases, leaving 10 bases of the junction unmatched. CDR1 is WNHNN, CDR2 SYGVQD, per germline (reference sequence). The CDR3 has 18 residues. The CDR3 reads CASSKVRGQGTNTGELFF. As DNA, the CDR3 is TGCGCCAGCAGTAAAGTCCGTGGACAGGGGACGAACACCGGGGAGCTGTTTTTT.

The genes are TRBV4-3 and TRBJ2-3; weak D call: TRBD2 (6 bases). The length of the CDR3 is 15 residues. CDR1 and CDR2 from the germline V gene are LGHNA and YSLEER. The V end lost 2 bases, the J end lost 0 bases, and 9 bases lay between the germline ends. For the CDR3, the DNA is TGCGCCAGCAGCCAACGCGGGAAAAGCACAGATACGCAGTATTTT. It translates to CASSQRGKSTDTQYF.

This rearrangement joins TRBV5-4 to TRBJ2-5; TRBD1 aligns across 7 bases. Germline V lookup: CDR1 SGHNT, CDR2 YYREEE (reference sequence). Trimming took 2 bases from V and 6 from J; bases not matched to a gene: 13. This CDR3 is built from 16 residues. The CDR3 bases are TGTGCCAGCAGCTTTGTCGGAACAGGGGAGCAGCAGACCCAGTACTTC. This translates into CASSFVGTGEQQTQYF. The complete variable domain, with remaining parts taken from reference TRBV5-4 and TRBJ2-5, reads ETGVTQSPTHLIKTRGQQVTLRCSSQSGHNTVSWYQQALGQGPQFIFQYYREEENGRGNFPPRFSGLQFPNYSSELNVNALELDDSALYLCASSFVGTGEQQTQYFGPGTRLLVL.

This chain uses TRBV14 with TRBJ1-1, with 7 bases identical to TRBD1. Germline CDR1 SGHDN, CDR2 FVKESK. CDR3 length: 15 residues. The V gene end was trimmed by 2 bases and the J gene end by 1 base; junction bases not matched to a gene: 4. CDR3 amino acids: CASSQRDSWNTEAFF. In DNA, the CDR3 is TGTGCCAGCAGCCAAAGGGACAGTTGGAACACTGAAGCTTTCTTT. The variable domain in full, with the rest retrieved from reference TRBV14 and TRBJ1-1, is EAGVTQFPSHSVIEKGQTVTLRCDPISGHDNLYWYRRVMGKEIKFLLHFVKESKQDESGMPNNRFLAERTGGTYSTLKVQPAELEDSGVYFCASSQRDSWNTEAFFGQGTRLTVV.

CDR3 in amino acids: CASALAGNTDTQYF. CDR3 sequence (DNA): TGTGCCAGCGCCCTAGCGGGGAACACAGATACGCAGTATTTT. This chain uses TRBV10-3 with TRBJ2-3, with 9 bases identical to TRBD2. Germline V CDR1 and CDR2: ENHRY, SYGVKD. The junction had 7 bases not matched to a gene; V was cut back by 10 bases and J by 2 bases. The CDR3 sequence is 14 residues long.

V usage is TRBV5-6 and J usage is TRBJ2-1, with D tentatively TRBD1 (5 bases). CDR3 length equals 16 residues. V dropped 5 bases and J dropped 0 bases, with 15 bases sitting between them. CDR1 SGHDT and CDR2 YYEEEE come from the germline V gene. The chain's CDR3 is CASSLNRRSSYNEQFF. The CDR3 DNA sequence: TGTGCCAGCAGTTTGAACAGGCGAAGCTCCTACAATGAGCAGTTCTTC.

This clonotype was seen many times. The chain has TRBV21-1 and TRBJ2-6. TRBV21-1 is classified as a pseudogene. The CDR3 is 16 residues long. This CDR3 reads CASSEGPFSGANVLTF. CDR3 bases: TGTGCCAGCAGCGAGGGCCCTTTCTCTGGGGCCAACGTCCTGACTTTC.

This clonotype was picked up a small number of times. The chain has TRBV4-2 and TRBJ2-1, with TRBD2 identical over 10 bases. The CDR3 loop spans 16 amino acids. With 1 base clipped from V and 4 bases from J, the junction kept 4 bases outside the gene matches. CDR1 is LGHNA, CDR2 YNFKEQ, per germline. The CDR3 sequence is CASSQAGTSAYNEQFF. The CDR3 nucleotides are TGTGCCAGCAGCCAAGCCGGGACTAGCGCTTACAATGAGCAGTTCTTC.

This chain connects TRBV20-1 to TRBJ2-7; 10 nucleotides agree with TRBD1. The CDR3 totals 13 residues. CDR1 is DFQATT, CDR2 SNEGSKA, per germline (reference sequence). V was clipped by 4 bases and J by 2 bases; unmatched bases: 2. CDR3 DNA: TGCAGTGCTAAGACAGGGGGCCCCTACGAGCAGTACTTC. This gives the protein CSAKTGGPYEQYF.

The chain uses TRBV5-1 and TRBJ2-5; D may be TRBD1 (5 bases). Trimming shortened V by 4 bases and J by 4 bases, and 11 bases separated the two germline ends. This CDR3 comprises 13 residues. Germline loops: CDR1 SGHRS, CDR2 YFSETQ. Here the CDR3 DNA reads TGCGCCAGCAGCAGGGGCGAAACAGAGACCCAGTACTTC. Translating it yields CASSRGETETQYF.

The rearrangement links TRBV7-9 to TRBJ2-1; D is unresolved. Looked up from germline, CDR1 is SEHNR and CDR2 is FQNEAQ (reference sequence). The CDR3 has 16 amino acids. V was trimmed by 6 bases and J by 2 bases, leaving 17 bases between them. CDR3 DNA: TGTGCCAGCAGTCGGCCTTCTCGAGTGACCTACAATGAGCAGTTCTTC. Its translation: CASSRPSRVTYNEQFF.

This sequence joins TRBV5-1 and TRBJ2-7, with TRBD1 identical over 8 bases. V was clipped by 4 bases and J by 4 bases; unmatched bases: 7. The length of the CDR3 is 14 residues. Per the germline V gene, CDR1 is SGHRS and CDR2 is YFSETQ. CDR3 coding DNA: TGCGCCAGCAGCACCTTGGACAGGGATTACGAGCAGTACTTC. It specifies CASSTLDRDYEQYF.

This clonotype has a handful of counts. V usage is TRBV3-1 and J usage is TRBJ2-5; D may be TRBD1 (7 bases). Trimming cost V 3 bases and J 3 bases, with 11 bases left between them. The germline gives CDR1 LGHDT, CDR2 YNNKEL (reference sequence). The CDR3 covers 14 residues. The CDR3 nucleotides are TGTGCCAGCAGCCACCCAGGGGGGAAAGAGACCCAGTACTTC. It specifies CASSHPGGKETQYF.

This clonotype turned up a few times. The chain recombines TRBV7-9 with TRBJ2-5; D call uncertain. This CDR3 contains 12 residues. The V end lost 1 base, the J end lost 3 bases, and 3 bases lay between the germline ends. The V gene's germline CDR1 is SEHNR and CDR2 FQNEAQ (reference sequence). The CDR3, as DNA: TGTGCCAGCAGCTTAGTTGAAGAGACCCAGTACTTC. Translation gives CASSLVEETQYF.

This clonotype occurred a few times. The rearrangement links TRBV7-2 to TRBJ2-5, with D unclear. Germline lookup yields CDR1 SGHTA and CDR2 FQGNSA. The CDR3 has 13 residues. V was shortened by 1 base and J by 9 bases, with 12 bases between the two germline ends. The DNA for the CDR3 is TGTGCCAGCAGCTTAGAGGCTTGGAAGCCCCAGTACTTC. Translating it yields CASSLEAWKPQYF.

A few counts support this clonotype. The CDR3 DNA sequence: TGTGCCACCAGTGATCAACCCGCGACTGTTAGCACAGATACGCAGTATTTT. As protein: CATSDQPATVSTDTQYF. The V and J genes are TRBV24-1 and TRBJ2-3, with D hard to call. V shed 3 bases and J shed 0 bases, with 15 bases lying between them. Germline CDR1 and CDR2: KGHDR and SFDVKD. The CDR3 has 17 residues.

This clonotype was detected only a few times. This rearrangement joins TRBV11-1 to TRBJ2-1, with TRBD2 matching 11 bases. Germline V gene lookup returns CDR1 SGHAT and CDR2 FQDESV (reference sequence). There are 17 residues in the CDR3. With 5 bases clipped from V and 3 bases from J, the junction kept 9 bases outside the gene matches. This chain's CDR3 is CASSPRLAGRFYNEQFF. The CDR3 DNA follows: TGTGCCAGCAGCCCGAGACTAGCGGGGCGCTTCTACAATGAGCAGTTCTTC.

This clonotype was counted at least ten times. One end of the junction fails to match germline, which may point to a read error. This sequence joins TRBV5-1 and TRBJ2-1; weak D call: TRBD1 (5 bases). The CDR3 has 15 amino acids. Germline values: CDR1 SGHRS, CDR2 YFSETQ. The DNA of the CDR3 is TGTGCCAGCAGCCCCGGGCAGGGATCCTACAATGAGCAGTTCTTC. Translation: CASSPGQGSYNEQFF.

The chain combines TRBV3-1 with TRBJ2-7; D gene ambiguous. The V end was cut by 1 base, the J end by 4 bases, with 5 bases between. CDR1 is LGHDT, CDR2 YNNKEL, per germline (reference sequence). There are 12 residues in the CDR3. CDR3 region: CASSQVMYEQYF. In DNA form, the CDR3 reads TGTGCCAGCAGCCAAGTCATGTACGAGCAGTACTTC.

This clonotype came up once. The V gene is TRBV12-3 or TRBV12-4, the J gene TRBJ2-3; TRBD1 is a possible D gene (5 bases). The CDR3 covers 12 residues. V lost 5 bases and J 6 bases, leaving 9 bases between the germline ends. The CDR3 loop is CASSTRQDTQYF. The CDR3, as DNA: TGTGCCAGCAGTACCAGACAGGATACGCAGTATTTT.

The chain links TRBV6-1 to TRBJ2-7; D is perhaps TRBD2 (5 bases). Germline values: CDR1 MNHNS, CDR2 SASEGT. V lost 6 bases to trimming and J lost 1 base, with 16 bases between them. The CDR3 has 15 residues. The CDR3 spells CASRTRKSGSYEQYF. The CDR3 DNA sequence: TGTGCCAGCAGAACGAGAAAGAGCGGTTCCTACGAGCAGTACTTC.

CDR3 residues: CSARTPGVNTEAFF. The CDR3 nucleotides read TGCAGTGCTAGAACCCCGGGGGTGAACACTGAAGCTTTCTTT. The gene calls are TRBV20-1 and TRBJ1-1; tentative D call: TRBD1 (5 bases). Germline CDR1 is DFQATT and CDR2 is SNEGSKA (reference sequence). This CDR3 has 14 amino acids. The V end was cut by 2 bases, the J end by 0 bases, with 10 bases between.

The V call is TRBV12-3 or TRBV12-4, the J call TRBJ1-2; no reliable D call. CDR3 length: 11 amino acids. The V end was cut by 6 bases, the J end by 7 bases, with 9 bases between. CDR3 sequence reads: CASSPGPGYTF. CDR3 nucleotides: TGTGCCAGCAGCCCTGGACCTGGCTACACCTTC.

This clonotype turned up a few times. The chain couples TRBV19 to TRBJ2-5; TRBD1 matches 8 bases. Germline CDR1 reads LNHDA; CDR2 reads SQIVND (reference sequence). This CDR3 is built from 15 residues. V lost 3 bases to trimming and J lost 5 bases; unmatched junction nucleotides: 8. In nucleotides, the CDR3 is TGTGCCAGTAGTATGGGGACAGGCGAATGGGAGACCCAGTACTTC. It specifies CASSMGTGEWETQYF. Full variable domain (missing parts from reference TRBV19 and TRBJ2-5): DGGITQSPKYLFRKEGQNVTLSCEQNLNHDAMYWYRQDPGQGLRLIYYSQIVNDFQKGDIAEGYSVSREKKESFPLTVTSAQKNPTAFYLCASSMGTGEWETQYFGPGTRLLVL.

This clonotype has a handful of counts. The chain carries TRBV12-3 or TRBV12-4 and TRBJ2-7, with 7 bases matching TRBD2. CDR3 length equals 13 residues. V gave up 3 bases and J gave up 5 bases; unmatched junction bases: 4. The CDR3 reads CASSLAGVHEQYF. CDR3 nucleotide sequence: TGTGCCAGCAGTTTGGCGGGGGTCCACGAGCAGTACTTC.

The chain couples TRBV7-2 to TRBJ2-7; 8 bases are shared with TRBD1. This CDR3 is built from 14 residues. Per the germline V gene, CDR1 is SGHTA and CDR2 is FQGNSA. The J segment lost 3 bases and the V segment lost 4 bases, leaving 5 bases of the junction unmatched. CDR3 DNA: TGTGCCAGCAGCTCAACAGGGGGTCACTACGAGCAGTACTTC. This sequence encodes CASSSTGGHYEQYF. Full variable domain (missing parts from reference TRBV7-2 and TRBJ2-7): GAGVSQSPSNKVTEKGKDVELRCDPISGHTALYWYRQSLGQGLEFLIYFQGNSAPDKSGLPSDRFSAERTGGSVSTLTIQRTQQEDSAVYLCASSSTGGHYEQYFGPGTRLTVT.

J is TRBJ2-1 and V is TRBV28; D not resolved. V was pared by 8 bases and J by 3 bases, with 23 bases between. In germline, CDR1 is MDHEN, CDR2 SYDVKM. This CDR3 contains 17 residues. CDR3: CASSKVGNRNLYNEQFF. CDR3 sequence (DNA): TGTGCCAGCTCGAAGGTGGGGAACAGAAATCTCTACAATGAGCAGTTCTTC.